This T cell receptor (beta chain) comes out of a study of blood T cell repertoires in COVID-19. Study-level information: T cells, B-cell-depleted T cells, or PBMCs supplied cDNA or gDNA.

As originally analysed: Quantification of nucleated cells was approximated via reference gene primer amplification. Produced via immunoSEQ multiplex PCR; TCRdb's table is partial and in-frame only. V, J and clone size are those of that table, while D and trimming were read from the DNA. The sample has under 200,000 clones, roughly 82% seen once. Individuals aged roughly 18 to 100 years were recruited from 24 US areas. Membership in each cohort depended on participant-reported clinical history. This clone was seen just once. The CDR3 extends over 13 amino acids. Germline V gene lookup returns CDR1 SQVTM and CDR2 ANQGSEA. Trimming cost V 6 bases and J 1 base; bases outside gene matches: 5.

Sequenced material: PBMCs or T cells enriched from blood (not recorded which). The receptor was derived from a woman aged 55 to 70 with acute COVID-19. V is TRBV29-1 and J is TRBJ1-1; 7 positions match TRBD1. This CDR3 reads CSVKGQTNTEAFF. The DNA of the CDR3 is TGCAGCGTGAAGGGACAGACGAACACTGAAGCTTTCTTT.